The table lists the clone carrying this T cell receptor beta chain with a count of one. V lost 3 bases and J lost 4; bases outside the gene matches: 15. The CDR3 contains 18 residues. Looked up from germline, CDR1 is SGHNT and CDR2 is YYREEE (reference sequence). The sample comes from a study of technical replicates of blood from a handful of donors. Profiling relied on immunoSEQ multiplex PCR, and the TCRdb table lists in-frame clones only, not all of them. The sample lists tens of thousands of clones, about 94% seen once, with roughly 0.36% in the top ten. The sequenced sample was T cells isolated from PBMCs. The source of this sequence is a human donor in good health. The rearrangement links TRBV5-4 to TRBJ2-7; the match to TRBD2 covers 11 bases. CDR3 sequence reads: CASSSEPTASGRLYEQYF. Written as DNA, the CDR3 is TGTGCCAGCAGCTCTGAGCCCACGGCTAGCGGGAGGTTATACGAGCAGTACTTC.